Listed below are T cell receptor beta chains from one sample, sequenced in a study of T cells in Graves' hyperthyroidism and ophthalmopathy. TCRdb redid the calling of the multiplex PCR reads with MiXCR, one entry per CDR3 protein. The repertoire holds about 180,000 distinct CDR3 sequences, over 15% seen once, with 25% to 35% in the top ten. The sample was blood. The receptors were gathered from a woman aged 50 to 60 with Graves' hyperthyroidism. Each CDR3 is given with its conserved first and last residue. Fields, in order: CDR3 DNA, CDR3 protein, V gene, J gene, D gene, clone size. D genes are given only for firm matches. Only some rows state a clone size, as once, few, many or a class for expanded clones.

DNA: TGTGCCAGCAGCCATACTGCGACAGGCCGCGAGCAGTACTTC
CDR3: CASSHTATGREQYF
V: TRBV11-2
J: TRBJ2-7
D: NA
size: many

DNA: TGTGCCAGCAGTCCGGGGACAGTCAATGAAAAACTGTTTTTT
CDR3: CASSPGTVNEKLFF
V: TRBV28
J: TRBJ1-4
D: TRBD1
size: many

DNA: TGTGCCAGCAGTCTGGGCGAGCAGTACTTC
CDR3: CASSLGEQYF
V: TRBV28
J: TRBJ2-7
D: NA
size: many

DNA: TGTGCCAGCAGTTACTCATATTACAATGAGCAGTTCTTC
CDR3: CASSYSYYNEQFF
V: TRBV6-2/TRBV6-3
J: TRBJ2-1
D: NA
size: many

DNA: TGTGCCAGCAGTTTGACGACAGGGGCGGGTAATTCACCCCTCCACTTT
CDR3: CASSLTTGAGNSPLHF
V: TRBV6-5
J: TRBJ1-6
D: TRBD1
size: few

DNA: TGTGCCAGCAGCCCATGGGGAGAAGGTGAGCAGTTCTTC
CDR3: CASSPWGEGEQFF
V: TRBV7-3
J: TRBJ2-1
D: NA
size: few

DNA: TGTGCCAGCAGTCCGGTGGGGGACAGTGGCACAGATACGCAGTATTTT
CDR3: CASSPVGDSGTDTQYF
V: TRBV28
J: TRBJ2-3
D: TRBD1
size: many

DNA: TGCGCCAGCAGCCCTCGGGGGGGGTCCTACAATGAGCAGTTCTTC
CDR3: CASSPRGGSYNEQFF
V: TRBV4-1
J: TRBJ2-1
D: TRBD2
size: many

DNA: TGTGCCAGCAGCAAGGACAGTGCTTATGGCTACACCTTC
CDR3: CASSKDSAYGYTF
V: TRBV2
J: TRBJ1-2
D: NA
size: many

DNA: TGTGCCAGCAGCCCACGCCTTTTCGGGGTAATGAGCAATCAGCCCCAGCATTTT
CDR3: CASSPRLFGVMSNQPQHF
V: TRBV7-8
J: TRBJ1-5
D: NA
size: many

DNA: TGTGCCAGCAGCTTAGTTCCGGGGGGGGGTACAGATACGCAGTATTTT
CDR3: CASSLVPGGGTDTQYF
V: TRBV7-9
J: TRBJ2-3
D: TRBD2
size: NA

DNA: TGTGCCAGCAGCAGAGGGACAGGGGGTACTGAAGCTTTCTTT
CDR3: CASSRGTGGTEAFF
V: TRBV11-2
J: TRBJ1-1
D: TRBD1
size: NA

DNA: TGTGCCAGCAGCCTTCTAGGGACCTTCGATAATTCACCCCTCCACTTT
CDR3: CASSLLGTFDNSPLHF
V: TRBV6-1
J: TRBJ1-6
D: NA
size: many

DNA: TGCGCCAGCAGTGGGGATCGGGAGGGCCCCCACAATGAGCAGTTCTTC
CDR3: CASSGDREGPHNEQFF
V: TRBV10-2
J: TRBJ2-1
D: TRBD2
size: many

DNA: TGTGCCAGCAGTCCCTCGAGGGTTGGGACTGAAGCTTTCTTT
CDR3: CASSPSRVGTEAFF
V: TRBV27
J: TRBJ1-1
D: NA
size: many

DNA: TGTGCCAGCAGCCCCCCAGCGGGACAGGCCTCCTACGAGCAGTACTTC
CDR3: CASSPPAGQASYEQYF
V: TRBV7-2
J: TRBJ2-7
D: NA
size: many

DNA: TGTGCCAGCAAGGGAGACAGCCGGAACACCGGGGAGCTGTTTTTT
CDR3: CASKGDSRNTGELFF
V: TRBV2
J: TRBJ2-2
D: NA
size: many

DNA: TGTGCCACCAGCAGAGATTACGCGGGGATAGACACCTATGGCTACACCTTC
CDR3: CATSRDYAGIDTYGYTF
V: TRBV15
J: TRBJ1-2
D: NA
size: many

DNA: TGTGCCATCAGTGAACCGGGGGTGAACACTGAAGCTTTCTTT
CDR3: CAISEPGVNTEAFF
V: TRBV10-3
J: TRBJ1-1
D: NA
size: many

DNA: TGTGCCAGCAGTAGGGGGCTTGCTAACTATGGCTACACCTTC
CDR3: CASSRGLANYGYTF
V: TRBV2
J: TRBJ1-2
D: TRBD1
size: many

DNA: TGCAGTGCTAACCTGTTCGGGGGATACAATGAGCAGTTCTTC
CDR3: CSANLFGGYNEQFF
V: TRBV20-1
J: TRBJ2-1
D: NA
size: many

DNA: TGTGCCAGCGATCAGGGGGCGGCCGGGGAGCTGTTTTTT
CDR3: CASDQGAAGELFF
V: TRBV6-1
J: TRBJ2-2
D: TRBD1
size: many

DNA: TGCAGCGTTGAAGATTTGGGGGGCTACGAGCAGTACTTC
CDR3: CSVEDLGGYEQYF
V: TRBV29-1
J: TRBJ2-7
D: NA
size: many

DNA: TGTGCCAGCAGTGAAGGGCGGTTCCACGAGCAGTACTTC
CDR3: CASSEGRFHEQYF
V: TRBV6-1
J: TRBJ2-7
D: NA
size: NA

DNA: TGTGCCAGTAGATCAAAGGGGATCTATGGCTACACCTTC
CDR3: CASRSKGIYGYTF
V: TRBV19
J: TRBJ1-2
D: NA
size: many

DNA: TGTGCCAGCAGCCAAGGAGGGGGCGGGACAGGGATTCAGCCCCAGCATTTT
CDR3: CASSQGGGGTGIQPQHF
V: TRBV3-1
J: TRBJ1-5
D: TRBD1
size: NA

DNA: TGTGCCAGCAGTCCTAACAGGGGGCTAAACACCATATATTTT
CDR3: CASSPNRGLNTIYF
V: TRBV5-4
J: TRBJ1-3
D: TRBD1
size: NA

DNA: TGTGCCAGCAGCTGGCTAGCGGGAGCGGGGGAGACCCAGTACTTT
CDR3: CASSWLAGAGETQYF
V: TRBV7-2
J: TRBJ2-5
D: TRBD2
size: NA

DNA: TGTGCCAGCAGTTCAACAGGGGATGAGCAGTTCTTC
CDR3: CASSSTGDEQFF
V: TRBV28
J: TRBJ2-1
D: TRBD1
size: many

DNA: TGCGCCAGCAGCCAAGCGACTGAAGCTTTCTTT
CDR3: CASSQATEAFF
V: TRBV4-1
J: TRBJ1-1
D: NA
size: NA